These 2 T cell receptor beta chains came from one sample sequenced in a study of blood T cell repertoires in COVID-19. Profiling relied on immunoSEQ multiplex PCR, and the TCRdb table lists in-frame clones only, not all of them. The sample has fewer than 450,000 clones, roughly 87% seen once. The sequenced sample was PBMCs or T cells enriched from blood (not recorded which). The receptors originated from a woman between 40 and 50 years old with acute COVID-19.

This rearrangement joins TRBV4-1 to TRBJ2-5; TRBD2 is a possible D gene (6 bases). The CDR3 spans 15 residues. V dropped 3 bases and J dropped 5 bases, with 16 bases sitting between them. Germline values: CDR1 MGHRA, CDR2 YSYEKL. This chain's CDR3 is CASSQTSLIVETQYF. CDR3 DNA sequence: TGCGCCAGCAGCCAGACTAGTTTAATTGTGGAGACCCAGTACTTC.

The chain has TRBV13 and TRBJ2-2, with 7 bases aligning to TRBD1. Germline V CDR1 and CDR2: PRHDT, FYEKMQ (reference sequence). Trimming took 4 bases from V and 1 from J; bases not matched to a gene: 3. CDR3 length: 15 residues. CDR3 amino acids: CASSSRDRNTGELFF. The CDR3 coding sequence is TGTGCCAGCAGCTCCCGGGACAGGAACACCGGGGAGCTGTTTTTT.